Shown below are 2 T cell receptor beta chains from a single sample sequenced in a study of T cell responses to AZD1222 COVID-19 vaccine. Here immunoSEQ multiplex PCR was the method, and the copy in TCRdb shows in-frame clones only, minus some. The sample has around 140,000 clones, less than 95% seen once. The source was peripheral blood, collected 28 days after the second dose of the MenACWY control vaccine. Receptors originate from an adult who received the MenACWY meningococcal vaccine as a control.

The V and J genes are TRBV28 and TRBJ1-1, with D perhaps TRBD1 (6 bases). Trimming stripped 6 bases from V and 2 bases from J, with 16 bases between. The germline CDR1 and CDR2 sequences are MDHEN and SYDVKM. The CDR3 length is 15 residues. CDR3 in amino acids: CASSSLGGTNTEAFF. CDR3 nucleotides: TGTGCCAGCAGCTCCCTGGGAGGGACAAACACTGAAGCTTTCTTT.

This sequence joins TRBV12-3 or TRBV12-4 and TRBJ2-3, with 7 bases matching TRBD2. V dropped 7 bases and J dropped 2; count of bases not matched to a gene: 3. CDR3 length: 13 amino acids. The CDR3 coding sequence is TGTGCCAGCACTCGGGACTACACAGATACGCAGTATTTT. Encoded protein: CASTRDYTDTQYF.